This T cell receptor (beta chain) is drawn from a study of blood T cells in healthy people across ages. This CDR3 region has 13 residues. The V end lost 0 bases, the J end lost 6 bases, and 10 bases lay between the germline ends. Germline V gene sequence: CDR1 SGHRS, CDR2 YFSETQ. The second PCR ran about 6 to 11 cycles with a sample-barcoded 5' primer and J-beta primers. One entry per CDR3 protein results from TCRdb running MiXCR on the 5' RACE reads. The top ten clones hold around 32% of a sample with about 680,000 distinct CDR3 sequences, around 48% of them seen once. The sequenced sample consisted of blood. The gene calls are TRBV5-1 and TRBJ2-7; possible D gene TRBD2, 6 bases. The sequence was collected from a woman in her fifties or sixties in good health. This CDR3 reads CASSLAQGGEQYF. The CDR3 region has the DNA TGCGCCAGCAGCTTGGCGCAGGGAGGCGAGCAGTACTTC.